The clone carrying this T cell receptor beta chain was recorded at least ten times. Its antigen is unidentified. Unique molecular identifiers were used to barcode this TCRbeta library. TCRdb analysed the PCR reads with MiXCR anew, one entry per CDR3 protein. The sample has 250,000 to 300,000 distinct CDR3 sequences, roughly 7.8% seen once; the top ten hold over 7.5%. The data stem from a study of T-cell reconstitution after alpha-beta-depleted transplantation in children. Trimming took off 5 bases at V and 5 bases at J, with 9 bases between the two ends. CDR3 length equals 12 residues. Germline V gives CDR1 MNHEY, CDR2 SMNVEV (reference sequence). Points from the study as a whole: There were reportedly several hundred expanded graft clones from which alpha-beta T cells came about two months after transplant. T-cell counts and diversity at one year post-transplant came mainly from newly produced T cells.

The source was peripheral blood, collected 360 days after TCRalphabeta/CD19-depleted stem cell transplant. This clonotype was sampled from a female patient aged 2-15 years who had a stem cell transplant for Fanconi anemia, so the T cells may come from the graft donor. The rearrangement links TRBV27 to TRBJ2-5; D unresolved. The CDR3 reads CASSDLAETQYF. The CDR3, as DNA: TGTGCCAGCAGTGACTTAGCCGAGACCCAGTACTTC.